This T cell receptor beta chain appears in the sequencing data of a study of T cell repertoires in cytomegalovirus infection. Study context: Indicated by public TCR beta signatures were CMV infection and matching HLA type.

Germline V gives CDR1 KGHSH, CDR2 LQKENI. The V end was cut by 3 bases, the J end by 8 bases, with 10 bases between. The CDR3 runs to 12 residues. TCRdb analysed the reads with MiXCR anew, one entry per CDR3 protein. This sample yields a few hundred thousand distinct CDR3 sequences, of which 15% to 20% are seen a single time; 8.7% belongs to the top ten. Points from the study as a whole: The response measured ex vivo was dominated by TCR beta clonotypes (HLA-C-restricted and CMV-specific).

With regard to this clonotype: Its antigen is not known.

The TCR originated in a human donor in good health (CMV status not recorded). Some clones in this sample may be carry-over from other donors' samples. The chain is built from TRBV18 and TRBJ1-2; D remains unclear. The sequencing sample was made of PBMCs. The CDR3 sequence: CASSPGPRGYTF. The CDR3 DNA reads TGTGCCAGCTCACCGGGCCCCAGGGGCTACACCTTC.